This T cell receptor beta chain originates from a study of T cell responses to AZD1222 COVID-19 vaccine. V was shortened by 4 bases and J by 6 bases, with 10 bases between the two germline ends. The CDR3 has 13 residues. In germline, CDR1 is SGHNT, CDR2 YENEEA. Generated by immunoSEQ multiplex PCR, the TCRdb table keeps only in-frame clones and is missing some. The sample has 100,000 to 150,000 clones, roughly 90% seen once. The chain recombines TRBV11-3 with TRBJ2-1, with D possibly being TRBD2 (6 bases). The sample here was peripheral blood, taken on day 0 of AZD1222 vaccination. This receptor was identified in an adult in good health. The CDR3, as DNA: TGTGCCAGCAGCTCCCGGAGGGCCAATGAGCAGTTCTTC. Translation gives CASSSRRANEQFF.